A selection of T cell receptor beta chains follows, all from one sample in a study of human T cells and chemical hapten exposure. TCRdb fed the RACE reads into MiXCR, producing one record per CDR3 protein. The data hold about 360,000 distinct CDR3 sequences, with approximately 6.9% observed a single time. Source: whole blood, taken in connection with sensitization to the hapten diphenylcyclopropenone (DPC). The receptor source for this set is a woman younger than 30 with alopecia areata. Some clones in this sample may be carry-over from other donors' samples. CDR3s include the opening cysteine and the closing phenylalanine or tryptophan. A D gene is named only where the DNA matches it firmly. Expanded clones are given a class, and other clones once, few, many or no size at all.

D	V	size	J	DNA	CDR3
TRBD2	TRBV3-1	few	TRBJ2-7	TGTGCCAGCAGCCAAGCACTAGCGGGGTTCCTTCAGTACTTC	CASSQALAGFLQYF
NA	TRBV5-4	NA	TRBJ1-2	TGTGCCAGCAGCCCCCCCGGACCAGCTAACTATGGCTACACCTTC	CASSPPGPANYGYTF
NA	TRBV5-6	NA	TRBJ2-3	TGTGCCAGCAGCTCTCCGATCACAGATACGCAGTATTTT	CASSSPITDTQYF
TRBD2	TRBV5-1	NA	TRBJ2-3	TGCGCCACCGCCACTAGCGGGCGAAGCACAGATACGCAGTATTTT	CATATSGRSTDTQYF
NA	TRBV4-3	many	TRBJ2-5	TGCGCCAGCAGCCAAGACAAACGGATCCAAGAGACCCAGTACTTC	CASSQDKRIQETQYF
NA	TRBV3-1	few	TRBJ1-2	TGTGCCAGCAGCATGGAACATGGCTACACCTTC	CASSMEHGYTF
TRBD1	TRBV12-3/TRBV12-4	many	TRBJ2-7	TGTGCCAGCAGTTCCGGGACAGGGTTTACTTACGAGCAGTACTTC	CASSSGTGFTYEQYF
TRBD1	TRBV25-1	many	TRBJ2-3	TGTGCCAGCAGTGGAAACAGGGGCCGCACAGATACGCAGTATTTT	CASSGNRGRTDTQYF
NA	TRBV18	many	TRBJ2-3	TGTGCCAGCTCACCGGAAGCGGCTAGCACAGATACGCAGTATTTT	CASSPEAASTDTQYF
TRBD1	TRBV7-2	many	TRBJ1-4	TGTGCCAGCAGCCGGACAGGGCCTAATGAAAAACTGTTTTTT	CASSRTGPNEKLFF
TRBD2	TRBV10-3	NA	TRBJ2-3	TGTGCCATCTCTCCCGGGACTAGCGGTGGGGGCACAGATACGCAGTATTTT	CAISPGTSGGGTDTQYF
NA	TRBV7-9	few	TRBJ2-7	TGTGCCAGCAGCCCAGGGGTTGAATCTTACGAGCAGTACTTC	CASSPGVESYEQYF
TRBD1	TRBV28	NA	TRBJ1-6	TGTGCCACCCGGGACAGGGATACGCATTCACCCCTCCACTTT	CATRDRDTHSPLHF
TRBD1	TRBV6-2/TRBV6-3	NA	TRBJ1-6	TGTGCCAGCAGTCCGGGACAGAATTCACCCCTCCACTTT	CASSPGQNSPLHF
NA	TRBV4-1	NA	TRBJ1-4	TGCGCCAGCAGCCAAGATCGAGATTCGGGGGGAGCTTCAACTAATGAAAAACTGTTTTTT	CASSQDRDSGGASTNEKLFF
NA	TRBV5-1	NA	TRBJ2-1	TGCGCCAGCAGCTTGGGGCAGGGTATTACGGATGAGCAGTTCTTC	CASSLGQGITDEQFF
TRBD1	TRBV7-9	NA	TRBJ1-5	TGTGCCAGCAGCTCCTCCGGGACAGGTAACGGTCAGCCCCAGCATTTT	CASSSSGTGNGQPQHF